The 10 T cell receptor beta chains in this list originate from one sample, sequenced in a study of T cells in Graves' hyperthyroidism and ophthalmopathy. Regions amplified from RNA transcripts were the TCR beta CDR3 regions. The HTBI primer set served for first-round RT-PCR of the TCR CDR3. A single record per CDR3 protein comes from TCRdb applying MiXCR to the multiplex PCR reads. The sample comprises hundreds of thousands of distinct CDR3 sequences, more than 20% of which are singletons, and over 70% rests with the top ten. Material: blood. The receptors originated from a man aged 50 or older with Graves' hyperthyroidism.

J is TRBJ2-1 and V is TRBV12-5, with D possibly TRBD2 on 5 matching bases. Germline CDR1 reads LGHNT; CDR2 reads FRNRAP. The CDR3 has 11 residues. V dropped 2 bases and J dropped 10 bases, with 6 bases sitting between them. Written as DNA, the CDR3 is TGTGCTAGTGGTTTGCGAGGGGAGCAGTTCTTC. Translating gives CASGLRGEQFF.

This clonotype was observed a few times. This chain uses TRBV11-3 with TRBJ1-1, with D unclear. The length of the CDR3 is 12 residues. The germline gives CDR1 SGHNT, CDR2 YENEEA. V lost 4 bases to trimming and J lost 6 bases, with 9 bases between them. The CDR3 protein is CASSSGVPEAFF. The CDR3 nucleotides read TGTGCCAGCAGCTCCGGGGTCCCTGAAGCTTTCTTT.

CDR3 nucleotides: TGTGCCAGCAGTGACGATTACACAGGGGGCTGGGACACCGGGGAGCTGTTTTTT. As protein: CASSDDYTGGWDTGELFF. V usage is TRBV25-1 and J usage is TRBJ2-2; 9 bases map to TRBD1. This CDR3 has 18 amino acids. J was trimmed by 3 bases and V by 3 bases; bases with no gene match: 11. Germline V gene sequence: CDR1 MGHDK, CDR2 SYGVNS. The full variable domain, in which reference TRBV25-1 and TRBJ2-2 provide the parts outside the CDR3, is EADIYQTPRYLVIGTGKKITLECSQTMGHDKMYWYQQDPGMELHLIHYSYGVNSTEKGDLSSESTVSRIRTEHFPLTLESARPSHTSQYLCASSDDYTGGWDTGELFFGEGSRLTVL.

This clonotype was seen a few times. J is TRBJ1-2 and V is TRBV20-1; D gene uncertain. V was trimmed by 3 bases and J by 3 bases, leaving 11 bases between them. CDR3 length equals 13 residues. The germline CDR1 and CDR2 sequences are DFQATT and SNEGSKA (reference sequence). This CDR3 is CSASHPDDYGYTF. CDR3 DNA: TGCAGTGCTAGCCATCCTGACGACTATGGCTACACCTTC.

This chain connects TRBV5-1 to TRBJ2-2; 8 bases are a match to TRBD1. The length of the CDR3 is 15 residues. CDR1 and CDR2 from the germline V gene are SGHRS and YFSETQ. V lost 4 bases and J lost 5; bases outside the gene matches: 7. The CDR3 is CASSQRTGRTGELFF. The CDR3 DNA follows: TGCGCCAGCAGCCAAAGGACAGGGAGGACCGGGGAGCTGTTTTTT.

V gene TRBV7-9 combines with J gene TRBJ2-7; D unresolved. The V end was cut by 5 bases, the J end by 3 bases, with 8 bases between. Germline V gives CDR1 SEHNR, CDR2 FQNEAQ (reference sequence). This CDR3 is 12 amino acids long. In DNA, the CDR3 is TGTGCCAGCAGCCCCTGGGACTACGAGCAGTACTTC. Its protein product is CASSPWDYEQYF.

The chain has TRBV4-2 and TRBJ2-1, with TRBD2 matching over 12 bases. The CDR3 consists of 16 residues. Germline CDR1 LGHNA, CDR2 YNFKEQ. Unmatched junction bases numbered 6, after V lost 3 bases and J lost 6 bases. CDR3: CASSQETSGSRNEQFF. CDR3 in DNA: TGTGCCAGCAGCCAGGAGACTAGCGGGAGTCGCAATGAGCAGTTCTTC.

The chain combines TRBV20-1 with TRBJ1-5; TRBD1 might be the D (5 bases). The CDR3 contains 16 residues. V lost 3 bases and J lost 5, with 20 bases in between. Germline loops: CDR1 DFQATT, CDR2 SNEGSKA (reference sequence). CDR3 DNA: TGCAGTGCTAGTGGGGGGATCCAAAGAGGGGATCAGCCCCAGCATTTT. It encodes CSASGGIQRGDQPQHF.

The rearrangement links TRBV12-5 to TRBJ1-5; D is undetermined. CDR3 length: 14 residues. CDR1 and CDR2 from the germline V gene are LGHNT and FRNRAP. Trimming pared 5 bases from V and 5 bases from J, leaving 13 bases between. DNA for the CDR3: TGTGCTAGTGGTGCCCACAATGTCGATCAGCCCCAGCATTTT. Its translation: CASGAHNVDQPQHF.

This clonotype showed up just a few times. The chain is built from TRBV6-1 and TRBJ2-3, with 7 positions matching TRBD2. V lost 6 bases and J lost 2; bases outside the gene matches: 5. The CDR3 has 14 residues. CDR1 and CDR2 (germline): MNHNS, SASEGT. The CDR3: CASRRDYATDTQYF. The CDR3 DNA reads TGTGCCAGCAGGAGGGACTACGCCACAGATACGCAGTATTTT.